These 19 T cell receptor beta chains originate from one sample sequenced in a study of monozygotic twins with cystic fibrosis. Method: immunoSEQ multiplex PCR; TCRdb's copy keeps in-frame clones and lacks some. The sample has 32,000 or so clones, more than 90% seen once. The sample taken for sequencing was blood. Receptor source: a girl under 10 years old with cystic fibrosis.

The chain has TRBV7-9 and TRBJ1-5; 10 positions agree with TRBD1. The trim removed 1 base at V and 7 bases at J, leaving 10 bases unmatched. Germline CDR1 SEHNR, CDR2 FQNEAQ (reference sequence). The length of the CDR3 is 17 residues. CDR3 sequence reads: CASSLEFSTGGEQPQHF. The CDR3 region has the DNA TGTGCCAGCAGCTTAGAATTTTCGACAGGGGGCGAGCAGCCCCAGCATTTT. The variable domain in full, with the rest retrieved from reference TRBV7-9 and TRBJ1-5, is DTGVSQNPRHKITKRGQNVTFRCDPISEHNRLYWYRQTLGQGPEFLTYFQNEAQLEKSRLLSDRFSAERPKGSFSTLEIQRTEQGDSAMYLCASSLEFSTGGEQPQHFGDGTRLSIL.

V is TRBV7-2 and J is TRBJ1-5; D perhaps matches TRBD1 (5 bases). The CDR3 has 14 residues. Germline V gives CDR1 SGHTA, CDR2 FQGNSA. The V end lost 3 bases, the J end lost 0 bases, and 6 bases lay between the germline ends. CDR3 loop: CASSLGDSNQPQHF. In DNA form, the CDR3 reads TGTGCCAGCAGCTTGGGGGATAGCAATCAGCCCCAGCATTTT.

V gene TRBV30 combines with J gene TRBJ2-1; tentative D call: TRBD2 (5 bases). The ends were cut back, 0 bases at V and 13 bases at J, with 13 bases in the middle. The germline CDR1 and CDR2 sequences are GTSNPN and SVGIG (reference sequence). This CDR3 has 12 residues. In DNA, the CDR3 is TGTGCCTGGAGTGTGGCGGGTGGACCACAGTTCTTC. Translated: CAWSVAGGPQFF.

The CDR3 sequence is CASSRGPTYEQYF. For the CDR3, the DNA is TGTGCCAGCTCTAGGGGCCCCACCTACGAGCAGTACTTC. The chain carries TRBV6-5 and TRBJ2-7; the D gene is possibly TRBD1 (5 bases). Germline V gives CDR1 MNHEY, CDR2 SVGAGI. CDR3 length: 13 residues. The V end lost 8 bases, the J end lost 2 bases, and 13 bases lay between the germline ends.

This chain joins TRBV19 and TRBJ2-5; 15 bases are a match to TRBD2. The CDR3 has 18 residues. Trimming cost V 4 bases and J 5 bases; bases outside gene matches: 11. The germline V gene has CDR1 LNHDA and CDR2 SQIVND (reference sequence). The CDR3 protein is CASSSGLAGGPRWETQYF. The CDR3 DNA is TGTGCCAGTAGTAGCGGACTAGCGGGAGGGCCCCGATGGGAGACCCAGTACTTC.

The V gene is TRBV19, the J gene TRBJ1-2, with no clear D. Germline CDR1 LNHDA, CDR2 SQIVND (reference sequence). Between the trimmed V and J ends, which lost 2 bases and 6 bases, there was a span of 10 bases. The CDR3 is 13 amino acids. The CDR3 reads CASSIPPGDGYTF. The CDR3 DNA sequence: TGTGCCAGTAGTATACCCCCCGGAGATGGCTACACCTTC.

This chain uses TRBV7-2 with TRBJ1-5, with D possibly matching TRBD1 (5 bases). The CDR3 contains 14 residues. Trimming took 5 bases from V and 5 from J, leaving 13 bases between them. The V gene's germline CDR1 is SGHTA and CDR2 FQGNSA. This CDR3 reads CASSPRRGDQPQHF. CDR3 in DNA: TGTGCCAGCAGCCCGAGGAGGGGAGATCAGCCCCAGCATTTT.

V is TRBV27 and J is TRBJ2-2, with TRBD2 matching over 7 bases. CDR3 length: 16 amino acids. J gave up 7 bases and V 3 bases, and 11 bases lay outside the gene matches. Germline V lookup: CDR1 MNHEY, CDR2 SMNVEV (reference sequence). Written as DNA, the CDR3 is TGTGCCAGCAGTTTCTCCCGGGTCGGCGGGGGCGGGGAGCTGTTTTTT. Amino acids: CASSFSRVGGGGELFF.

The genes are TRBV10-2 and TRBJ2-5; D remains unclear. V gave up 0 bases and J gave up 4 bases, with 3 bases separating them. Germline CDR1 and CDR2: WSHSY and SAAADI. The CDR3 runs 12 residues. The CDR3 sequence is CASSESVETQYF. The CDR3, as DNA: TGCGCCAGCAGTGAGTCGGTAGAGACCCAGTACTTC.

This clone was seen just once. The chain employs TRBV2 and TRBJ1-1; D uncertain. There are 15 residues in the CDR3. Trimming took off 4 bases at V and 0 bases at J, with 12 bases between the two ends. The germline V gene has CDR1 SNHLY and CDR2 FYNNEI. The DNA of the CDR3 is TGTGCCAGCAGTGGGACGAGGGCCTTGAACACTGAAGCTTTCTTT. As protein: CASSGTRALNTEAFF.

The rearrangement joins TRBV7-9 to TRBJ2-5; 12 positions match TRBD1. The CDR3 is 16 residues long. Germline V CDR1 and CDR2: SEHNR, FQNEAQ (reference sequence). V lost 6 bases and J lost 5; bases outside the gene matches: 10. As DNA, the CDR3 is TGTGCCAGCAGTTCAACTCGGGACAGGGGGCTGGAGACCCAGTACTTC. It specifies CASSSTRDRGLETQYF. The variable domain in full, completed from reference TRBV7-9 and TRBJ2-5, reads DTGVSQNPRHKITKRGQNVTFRCDPISEHNRLYWYRQTLGQGPEFLTYFQNEAQLEKSRLLSDRFSAERPKGSFSTLEIQRTEQGDSAMYLCASSSTRDRGLETQYFGPGTRLLVL.

The chain combines TRBV9 with TRBJ2-2; possible D gene TRBD2, 7 bases. The germline V and J ends were trimmed by 4 bases and 0 bases, with 19 bases remaining between them. CDR3 length: 18 residues. CDR1 and CDR2 from the germline V gene are SGDLS and YYNGEE. The CDR3: CASSPRPGGPTNTGELFF. The CDR3 DNA reads TGTGCCAGCAGCCCTCGCCCCGGGGGGCCTACGAACACCGGGGAGCTGTTTTTT.

The rearrangement links TRBV5-4 to TRBJ2-5; D could derive from TRBD1 or TRBD2 (5 bases each). The J call may be incorrect, as the DNA end agrees better with TRBJ2-7. CDR3 length: 15 residues. CDR1 is SGHNT, CDR2 YYREEE, per germline (reference sequence). The CDR3 protein is CASSSGAGSNNEQYF. The CDR3 coding sequence is TGTGCCAGCAGCTCCGGGGCAGGGAGCAACAACGAGCAGTACTTC.

The CDR3 loop is CASSYRQASYEQYF. The CDR3 DNA is TGTGCCAGCAGTTACCGGCAGGCCTCCTACGAGCAGTACTTC. This chain joins TRBV6-5 and TRBJ2-7; D remains ambiguous. V shed 2 bases and J shed 0 bases, with 8 bases lying between them. This CDR3 is built from 14 residues. CDR1 is MNHEY, CDR2 SVGAGI, per germline.

The rearrangement links TRBV6-4 to TRBJ2-1; no reliable D call. V was shortened by 5 bases and J by 6 bases, with 11 bases between the two germline ends. The germline CDR1 and CDR2 sequences are MRHNA and SNTAGT. The CDR3 length is 13 residues. CDR3 nucleotides: TGTGCCAGCAGTAAGAGTTTTCTCAATGAGCAGTTCTTC. Translated: CASSKSFLNEQFF.

The chain recombines TRBV9 with TRBJ1-3; D is possibly TRBD1 (5 bases). CDR1 is SGDLS, CDR2 YYNGEE, per germline. Trimming removed 4 bases at V and 2 bases at J, with 10 bases between. The CDR3 totals 14 residues. CDR3 protein: CASSKGDTGNTIYF. In DNA form, the CDR3 reads TGTGCCAGCAGCAAAGGGGATACTGGAAACACCATATATTTT.

The chain links TRBV29-1 to TRBJ2-7; D unresolved. The length of the CDR3 is 15 residues. Germline CDR1 is SQVTM and CDR2 is ANQGSEA. The V gene lost 5 bases and the J gene lost 2 bases, with 19 bases spanning the gap. The CDR3 is CSVTWVGQATYEQYF. DNA of the CDR3: TGCAGCGTTACCTGGGTGGGCCAAGCGACCTACGAGCAGTACTTC.

The V and J genes are TRBV13 and TRBJ1-2; possibly TRBD1 for D (6 bases). Germline assignment: CDR1 PRHDT and CDR2 FYEKMQ (reference sequence). Trimming took 1 base from V and 2 from J, leaving 11 bases between them. The length of the CDR3 is 15 residues. The CDR3 bases are TGTGCCAGCAGCTTAGACAGGGTGATCAACTATGGCTACACCTTC. It encodes CASSLDRVINYGYTF.

The rearrangement links TRBV7-2 to TRBJ1-5; 7 bases line up with TRBD1. V lost 2 bases to trimming and J lost 0 bases; unmatched junction nucleotides: 10. Looked up from germline, CDR1 is SGHTA and CDR2 is FQGNSA. CDR3 size: 18 residues. The CDR3 coding sequence is TGTGCCAGCAGCTTAAGGGCGGGACAGTCATATAGCAATCAGCCCCAGCATTTT. Residues: CASSLRAGQSYSNQPQHF.